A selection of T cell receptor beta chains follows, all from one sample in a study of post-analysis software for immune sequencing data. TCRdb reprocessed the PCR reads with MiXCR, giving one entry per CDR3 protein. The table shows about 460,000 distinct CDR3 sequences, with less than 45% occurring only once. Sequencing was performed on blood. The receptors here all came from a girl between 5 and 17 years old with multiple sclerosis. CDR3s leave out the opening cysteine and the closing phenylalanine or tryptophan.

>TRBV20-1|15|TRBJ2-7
SATGTSGNAVSHEQY
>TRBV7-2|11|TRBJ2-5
ASSKRGQETQY
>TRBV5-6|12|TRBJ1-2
ASSLGQISYGYT
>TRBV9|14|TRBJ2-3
ASSADGQGASDTQY
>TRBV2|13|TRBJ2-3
ASSSDRGFTDTQY
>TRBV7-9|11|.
ASSLGGTSEQY
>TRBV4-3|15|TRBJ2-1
ASSLSHDRVSYNEQF
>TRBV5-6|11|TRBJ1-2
ASTYTANYGYT
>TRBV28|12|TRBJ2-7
ASSSPQASYEQY
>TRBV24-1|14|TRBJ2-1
ATSEEGQGVGNEQF
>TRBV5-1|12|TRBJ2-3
ASSTPRGTDTQY
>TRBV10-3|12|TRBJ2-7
AISLKDIAYEQY
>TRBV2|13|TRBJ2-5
ASSLDASGKETQY
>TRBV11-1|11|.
ASSFMQGYEQY
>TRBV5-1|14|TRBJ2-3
ASREGTGSLTDTQY
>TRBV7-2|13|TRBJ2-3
ASSEDRAFTDTQY
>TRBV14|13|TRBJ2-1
ASRAGDRGYNEQF
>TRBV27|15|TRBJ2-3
ASARDRGRPSEDTQY
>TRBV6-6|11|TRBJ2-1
ASSYGFGDEQF
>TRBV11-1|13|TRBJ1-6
ASTLEPRVNSPLH
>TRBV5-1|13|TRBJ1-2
ASSLANRGAYGYT
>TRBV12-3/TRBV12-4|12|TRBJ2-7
ASSFFPPSYEQY
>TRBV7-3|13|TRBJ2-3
ASSLTSGSGDTQY
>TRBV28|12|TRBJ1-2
ASSNPEVIHGYT
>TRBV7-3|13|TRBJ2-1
ASSPEAGGYNEQF
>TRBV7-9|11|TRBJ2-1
ASSPNYEDEQF